This T cell receptor (beta chain) was identified during a study of blood T cell repertoires in COVID-19. Study context: Whether acute or convalescent, the COVID-19 samples came from the United States, Italy and Spain. T cells, B-cell-depleted T cells, or PBMCs provided the cDNA or gDNA that served as material.

How the authors handled the data: How many nucleated cells were present was estimated from reference gene primer amplification. The data were produced by immunoSEQ multiplex PCR, yet TCRdb's version contains in-frame clones alone and is incomplete. V and J calls plus clone size are reproduced from that table; the DNA served to infer D and trimming. The sample carries more than 150,000 clones, 78% recorded once. CDR1 is SNHLY, CDR2 FYNNEI, per germline. V was pared by 7 bases and J by 0 bases, with 13 bases between. The CDR3 has 15 residues. The receptor was derived from an elderly woman with acute or convalescent COVID-19. Source material: peripheral blood. The genes are TRBV2 and TRBJ2-1; D may be TRBD2 (6 bases). CDR3 DNA sequence: TGTGCCAGCACTTACGCCGGGAGCTCCTACAATGAGCAGTTCTTC. This encodes CASTYAGSSYNEQFF.